The present T cell receptor beta chain was sequenced within a study of human versus mouse CDR3 diversity and MHC coevolution. Sequenced by immunoSEQ multiplex PCR; TCRdb stores in-frame clones only, minus some. The table lists around 74,000 clones, around 90% of them singletons. With 1 base removed from V and 8 bases from J, the gap between germline ends came to 17 bases. This CDR3 comprises 15 residues. Germline V gene data show CDR1 as MGHDK and CDR2 as SYGVNS. Sorting isolated naive CD4 T cells lacking CD45RO and expressing CD62L. The gene calls are TRBV25-1 and TRBJ1-2, with a weak D call TRBD1 (5 bases). The sequenced sample was naive CD4+ T cells from blood. Subset here: CD45RO-negative CD62L-positive naive CD4 T cells. This clonotype was obtained from a person aged 30 to 69 in good health. DNA of the CDR3: TGTGCCAGCAGTGAATCCGGACTGCGGGGACGGGGCTACACCTTC. Its translation is CASSESGLRGRGYTF.